This T cell receptor beta chain derives from a study of OX40 agonist ivuxolimab in advanced cancers. As for the study in general: Dose-escalation subjects each had hepatocellular carcinoma, melanoma, renal cell or head and neck cancer. Three patients showed partial responses: one hepatocellular carcinoma and two cutaneous melanoma cases. Study-wide results and limits: In the 0.1 to 3.0 mg/kg range, CD4+ and CD8+ blood T cells had expanded clonally by week 6.

Exclusion of a patient followed from autoimmune disease history or systemic immunosuppression. As for this clone: Its matching antigen is unknown.

The CDR3 is 13 residues long. Trimming removed 5 bases from V and 7 bases from J, with 12 bases in between. Germline V gives CDR1 SGHTA, CDR2 FQGTGA. This table comes from immunoSEQ multiplex PCR, and its TCRdb copy is limited to in-frame clones, with some not included. The table includes about 66,000 clones, 77% detected once. This chain links TRBV7-3 with TRBJ1-5, with TRBD1 as a possible D gene (6 bases). This receptor was identified in an adult with an advanced solid tumor such as melanoma, head and neck, liver or kidney cancer. The specimen comprised CD4+ or CD8+ T cells sorted from blood, sampled in a trial of the OX40 agonist ivuxolimab. CDR3 region: CASSTNRDQPQHF. The CDR3 region has the DNA TGTGCCAGCAGCACCAACAGGGACCAGCCCCAGCATTTT.